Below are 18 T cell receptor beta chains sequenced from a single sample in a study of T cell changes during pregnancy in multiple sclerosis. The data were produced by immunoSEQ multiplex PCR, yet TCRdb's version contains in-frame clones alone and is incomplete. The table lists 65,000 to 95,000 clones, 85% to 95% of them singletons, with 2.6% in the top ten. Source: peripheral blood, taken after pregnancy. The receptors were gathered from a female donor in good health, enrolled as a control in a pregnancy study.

The CDR3 is CASSRQYQETQYF. DNA for the CDR3: TGTGCCAGCAGCCGCCAGTACCAAGAGACCCAGTACTTC. The gene calls are TRBV7-6 and TRBJ2-5; D gene uncertain. The CDR3 has 13 residues. Germline CDR1 reads SGHVS; CDR2 reads FNYEAQ. V lost 5 bases, J lost 0 bases, and 7 bases lay in between.

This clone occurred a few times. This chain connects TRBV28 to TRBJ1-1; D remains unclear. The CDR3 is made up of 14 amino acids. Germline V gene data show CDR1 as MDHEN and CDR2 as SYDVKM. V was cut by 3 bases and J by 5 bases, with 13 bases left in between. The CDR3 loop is CASSFGWGETEAFF. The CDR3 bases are TGTGCCAGCAGTTTTGGATGGGGAGAAACTGAAGCTTTCTTT.

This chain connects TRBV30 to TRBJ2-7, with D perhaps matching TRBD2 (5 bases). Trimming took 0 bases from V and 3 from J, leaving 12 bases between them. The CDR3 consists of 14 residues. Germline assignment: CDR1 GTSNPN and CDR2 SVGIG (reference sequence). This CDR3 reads CAWSVRGNDYEQYF. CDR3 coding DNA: TGTGCCTGGAGTGTACGAGGGAACGACTACGAGCAGTACTTC.

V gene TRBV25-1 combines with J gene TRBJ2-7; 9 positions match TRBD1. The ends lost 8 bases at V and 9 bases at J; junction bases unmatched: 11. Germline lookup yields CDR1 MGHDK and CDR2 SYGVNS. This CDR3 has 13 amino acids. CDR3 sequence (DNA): TGTGCCAGCCAACAGGGGGCTTTGGGGGGGCAGTACTTC. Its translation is CASQQGALGGQYF.

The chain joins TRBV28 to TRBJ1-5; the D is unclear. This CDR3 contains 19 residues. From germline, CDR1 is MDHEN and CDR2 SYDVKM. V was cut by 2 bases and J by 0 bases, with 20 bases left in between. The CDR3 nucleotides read TGTGCCAGCAGTTTAGGGCAGACCTACTTTTTGTATAGCAATCAGCCCCAGCATTTT. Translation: CASSLGQTYFLYSNQPQHF. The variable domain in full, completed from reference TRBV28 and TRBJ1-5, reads DVKVTQSSRYLVKRTGEKVFLECVQDMDHENMFWYRQDPGLGLRLIYFSYDVKMKEKGDIPEGYSVSREKKERFSLILESASTNQTSMYLCASSLGQTYFLYSNQPQHFGDGTRLSIL.

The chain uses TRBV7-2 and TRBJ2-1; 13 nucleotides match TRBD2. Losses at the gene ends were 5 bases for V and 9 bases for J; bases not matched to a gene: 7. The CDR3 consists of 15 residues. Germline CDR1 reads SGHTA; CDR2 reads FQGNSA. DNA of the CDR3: TGTGCCAGCAGCCGACTAGCGGGGGGTTTGAGTGAGCAGTTCTTC. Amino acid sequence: CASSRLAGGLSEQFF. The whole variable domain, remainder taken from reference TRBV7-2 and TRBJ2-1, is GAGVSQSPSNKVTEKGKDVELRCDPISGHTALYWYRQSLGQGLEFLIYFQGNSAPDKSGLPSDRFSAERTGGSVSTLTIQRTQQEDSAVYLCASSRLAGGLSEQFFGPGTRLTVL.

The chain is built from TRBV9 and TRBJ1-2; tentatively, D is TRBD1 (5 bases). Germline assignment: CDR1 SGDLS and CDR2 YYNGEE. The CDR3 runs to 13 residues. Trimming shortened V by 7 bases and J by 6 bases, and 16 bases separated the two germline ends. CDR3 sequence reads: CASSPAGGDGYTF. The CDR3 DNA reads TGTGCCAGCTCCCCGGCGGGGGGGGATGGCTACACCTTC.

For the CDR3, the DNA is TGCGCCAGCAGCCAGGTACTAGCGTTCGAAAATGAGCAGTTCTTC. This translates into CASSQVLAFENEQFF. The gene calls are TRBV4-3 and TRBJ2-1; 7 bases align to TRBD2. CDR3 length equals 15 residues. CDR1 and CDR2 (germline): LGHNA, YSLEER. Germline trimming cut 3 bases from V and 7 bases from J; bases unmatched to any gene: 9.

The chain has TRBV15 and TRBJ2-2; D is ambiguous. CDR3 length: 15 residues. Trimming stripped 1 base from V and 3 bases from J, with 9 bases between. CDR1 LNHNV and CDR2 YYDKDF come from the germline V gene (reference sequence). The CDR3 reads CATSRGVADTGELFF. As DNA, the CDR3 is TGTGCCACCAGCAGAGGCGTGGCGGACACCGGGGAGCTGTTTTTT.

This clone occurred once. CDR3 region: CASSGNNRGYEQYF. The CDR3 DNA sequence: TGTGCCAGCAGTGGCAACAATAGGGGCTACGAGCAGTACTTC. The chain uses TRBV6-1 and TRBJ2-7; D might be TRBD1 (5 bases). Trimming removed 4 bases from V and 3 bases from J, with 13 bases in between. Germline V CDR1 and CDR2: MNHNS, SASEGT. The CDR3 runs to 14 residues.

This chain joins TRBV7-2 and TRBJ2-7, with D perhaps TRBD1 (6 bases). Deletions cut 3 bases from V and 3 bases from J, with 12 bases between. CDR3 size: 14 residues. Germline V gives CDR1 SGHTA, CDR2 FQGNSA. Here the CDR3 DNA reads TGTGCCAGCAGCTTGAGACAGGACCGCTACGAGCAGTACTTC. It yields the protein CASSLRQDRYEQYF.

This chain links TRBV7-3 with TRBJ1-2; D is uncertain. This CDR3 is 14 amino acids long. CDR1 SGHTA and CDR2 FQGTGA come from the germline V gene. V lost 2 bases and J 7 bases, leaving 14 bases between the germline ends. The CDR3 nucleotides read TGTGCCAGCAGCTTAGGAAGTGGGCGGGGTGGCTACACCTTC. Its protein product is CASSLGSGRGGYTF.

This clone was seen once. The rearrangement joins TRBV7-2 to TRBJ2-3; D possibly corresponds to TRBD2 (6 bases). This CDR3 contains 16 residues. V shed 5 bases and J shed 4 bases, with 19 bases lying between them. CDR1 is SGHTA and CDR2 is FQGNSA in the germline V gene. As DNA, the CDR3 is TGTGCCAGCAGCCCGCGGGTTAGCGGACTCGCAGATACGCAGTATTTT. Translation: CASSPRVSGLADTQYF. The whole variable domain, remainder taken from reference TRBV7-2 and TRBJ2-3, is GAGVSQSPSNKVTEKGKDVELRCDPISGHTALYWYRQSLGQGLEFLIYFQGNSAPDKSGLPSDRFSAERTGGSVSTLTIQRTQQEDSAVYLCASSPRVSGLADTQYFGPGTRLTVL.

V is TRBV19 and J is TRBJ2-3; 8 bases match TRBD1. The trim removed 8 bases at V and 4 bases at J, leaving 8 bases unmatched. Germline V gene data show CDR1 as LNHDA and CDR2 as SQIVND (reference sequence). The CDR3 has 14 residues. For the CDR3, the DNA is TGTGCCAGTCGGCAGGGGGCTTGGGCAGATACGCAGTATTTT. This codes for CASRQGAWADTQYF.

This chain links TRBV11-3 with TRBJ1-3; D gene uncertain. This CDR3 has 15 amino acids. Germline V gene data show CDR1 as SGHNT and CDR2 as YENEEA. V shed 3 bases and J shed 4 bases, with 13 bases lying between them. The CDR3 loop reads CASSLPPRAGNTIYF. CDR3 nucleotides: TGTGCCAGCAGCTTGCCCCCGAGGGCGGGAAACACCATATATTTT. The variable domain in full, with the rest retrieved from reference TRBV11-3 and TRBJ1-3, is EAGVVQSPRYKIIEKKQPVAFWCNPISGHNTLYWYLQNLGQGPELLIRYENEEAVDDSQLPKDRFSAERLKGVDSTLKIQPAELGDSAVYLCASSLPPRAGNTIYFGEGSWLTVV.

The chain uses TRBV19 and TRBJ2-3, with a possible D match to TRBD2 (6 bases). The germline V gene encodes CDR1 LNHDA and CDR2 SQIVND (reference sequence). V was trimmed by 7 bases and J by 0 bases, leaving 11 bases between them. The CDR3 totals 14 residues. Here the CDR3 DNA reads TGTGCCAGTAAGGCGGGGCCTAGCACAGATACGCAGTATTTT. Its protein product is CASKAGPSTDTQYF.

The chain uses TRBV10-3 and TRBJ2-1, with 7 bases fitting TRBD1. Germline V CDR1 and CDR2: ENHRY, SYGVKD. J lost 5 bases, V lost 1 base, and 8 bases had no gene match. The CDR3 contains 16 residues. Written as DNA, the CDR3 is TGTGCCATCAGTGAGTATCCGGGACAGCCGAACAATGAGCAGTTCTTC. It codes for CAISEYPGQPNNEQFF.

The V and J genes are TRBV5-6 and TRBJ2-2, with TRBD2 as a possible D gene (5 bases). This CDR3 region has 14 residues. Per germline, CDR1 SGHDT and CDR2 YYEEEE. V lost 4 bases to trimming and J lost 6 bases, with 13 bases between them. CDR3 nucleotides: TGTGCCAGCAGCCCGCTGACTACTCCCGGGGAGCTGTTTTTT. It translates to CASSPLTTPGELFF.